This TCR beta chain was sequenced during a study of shared clonotypes between healthy human individuals. Deletions cut 7 bases from V and 4 bases from J, with 10 bases between. The CDR3 runs to 12 residues. In germline, CDR1 is SGHTA, CDR2 FQGNSA. Sequenced by immunoSEQ multiplex PCR; TCRdb stores in-frame clones only, minus some. The sample has some 2,000,000 clones; 90% to 95% are singletons. The chain recombines TRBV7-2 with TRBJ1-2, with D possibly TRBD1 on 5 matching bases. The sequencing sample was made of naive CD4+ T cells sorted from blood. Described subset: CD45RA+ positively selected. The TCR was taken from a man aged 18 to 35 in good health. The CDR3 loop is CASTAGGYGYTF. CDR3 nucleotide sequence: TGTGCCAGCACCGCTGGGGGCTATGGCTACACCTTC.